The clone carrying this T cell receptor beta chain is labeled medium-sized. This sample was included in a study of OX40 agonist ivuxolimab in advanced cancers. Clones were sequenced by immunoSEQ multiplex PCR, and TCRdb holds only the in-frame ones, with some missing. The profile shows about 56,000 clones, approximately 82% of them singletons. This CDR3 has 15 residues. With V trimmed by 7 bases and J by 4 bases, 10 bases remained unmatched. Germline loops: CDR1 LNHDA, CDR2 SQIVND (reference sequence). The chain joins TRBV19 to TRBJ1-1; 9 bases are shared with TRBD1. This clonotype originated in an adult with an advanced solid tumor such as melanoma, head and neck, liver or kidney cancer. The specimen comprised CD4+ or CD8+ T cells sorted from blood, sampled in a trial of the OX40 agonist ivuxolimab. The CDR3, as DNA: TGTGCCAGTAAGGTCGGGACAGGGCTTCGCACTGAAGCTTTCTTT. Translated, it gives CASKVGTGLRTEAFF.